The present TCR beta chain was sequenced within a study of metastatic and nonmetastatic thyroid tumors. Overall study: Peripheral blood and tumor or nodule samples from malignant and benign thyroid patients were compared.

This clone showed up many times. Its target is unknown. Authors' methods: Between-group CDR3 differences, defined by clinicopathological status, yielded a distant-metastasis classifier for papillary thyroid cancer. MiXCR was used by TCRdb to re-call the PCR reads. The authors' filters were not applied to this entry. The sample carries 25,000 to 35,000 clones, around 16% recorded once. Patients underwent thyroid surgery, and none had received any treatment before it. CDR3 length: 15 amino acids. Germline V gene sequence: CDR1 SGHRS, CDR2 YFSETQ. Trimming pared 3 bases from V and 6 bases from J, leaving 18 bases between. The study, taken as a whole, reports: Patients with malignant thyroid tumors reportedly had significantly higher TCR beta diversity than those with benign nodules, in blood and tumor.

This chain links TRBV5-1 with TRBJ1-1, with D unresolved. The material sequenced was blood. The TCR sequence derives from a female donor with papillary thyroid cancer or a benign thyroid nodule (not recorded which). Some clones in this sample may be carry-over from other donors' samples. The CDR3 loop reads CASSSQTSSRAEAFF. The CDR3 DNA reads as TGCGCCAGCAGCTCCCAAACCTCAAGTAGGGCTGAAGCTTTCTTT.